This TCR beta chain was observed in a study of blood T cells in healthy people across ages. V lost 7 bases and J lost 2; bases outside the gene matches: 6. The CDR3 has 16 residues. CDR1 and CDR2 from the germline V gene are SGHAT and FQNNGV. For the second PCR, which ran for roughly 6 to 12 cycles, a sample-barcoded 5' primer and a J-beta primer mix were used. TCRdb used MiXCR to reprocess the 5' RACE reads, holding one entry per CDR3 protein. The sample consists of some 1.6 million distinct CDR3 sequences, approximately 32% of them appearing once. This sequence originates from a woman between 25 and 40 years old in good health. This sequence joins TRBV11-2 and TRBJ2-6, with 9 bases that match TRBD1. The sequenced material came from blood. Here the CDR3 reads CASNERTGAGANVLTF. Here the CDR3 DNA reads TGTGCCAGCAACGAAAGGACAGGGGCTGGGGCCAACGTCCTGACTTTC.